The clone carrying this TCR beta chain has just a few counts. These data originate in a study of blood T cells in healthy people across ages. Trimming removed 2 bases at V and 6 bases at J, with 19 bases between. The length of the CDR3 is 16 residues. Looked up from germline, CDR1 is LGHNA and CDR2 is YSLEER. A J-beta primer mix and a sample-barcoded 5' primer were used in a second PCR of about 7 to 12 cycles. TCRdb recomputed calls from the 5' RACE reads with MiXCR, one row per CDR3 protein. The profile shows around 1,000,000 distinct CDR3 sequences, roughly 24% of them singletons. The same sample was also used in a study of T cells of mothers and their children. That work adds: In cDNA synthesis, all of the extracted RNA was used at roughly 1.5 ug per 15 ul. The authors added sample barcodes and 2-4 random nucleotides using the M1S primer of the second PCR. The search for persistent microchimeric T cell clones detected none.

Sample: blood. The chain joins TRBV4-3 to TRBJ1-2; D uncertain. The source is a girl aged 2 to 9 in good health. CDR3 loop: CASSQTTTPGQHGYTF. The CDR3 nucleotides are TGCGCCAGCAGCCAAACCACGACCCCGGGCCAACATGGCTACACCTTC.